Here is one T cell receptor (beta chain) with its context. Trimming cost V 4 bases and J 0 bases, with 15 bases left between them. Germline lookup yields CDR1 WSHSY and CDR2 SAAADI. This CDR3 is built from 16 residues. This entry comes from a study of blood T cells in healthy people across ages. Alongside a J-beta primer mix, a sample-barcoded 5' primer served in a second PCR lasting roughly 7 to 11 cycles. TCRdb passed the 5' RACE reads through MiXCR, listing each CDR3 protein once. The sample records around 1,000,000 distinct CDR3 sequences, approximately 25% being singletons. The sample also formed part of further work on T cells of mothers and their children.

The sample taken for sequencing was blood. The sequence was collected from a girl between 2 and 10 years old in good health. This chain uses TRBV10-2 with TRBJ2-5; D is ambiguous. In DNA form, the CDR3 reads TGCGCCAGCAGTGCCAGACTGACCAAGAACCAAGAGACCCAGTACTTC. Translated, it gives CASSARLTKNQETQYF.